Sequencing of this T cell receptor beta chain was carried out in a study of T cells in Graves' hyperthyroidism and ophthalmopathy. General study points: Ophthalmopathy and stable hyperthyroidism were separated by a 13 V-J model.

The source material, RNA transcripts, was used to amplify TCR beta CDR3 regions. A first-round RT-PCR of the TCR CDR3 used the HTBI primer set. TCRdb itself ran the multiplex PCR reads through MiXCR, one entry per CDR3 protein. The sample has 700,000 or so distinct CDR3 sequences, around 15% seen once. The germline gives CDR1 GTSNPN, CDR2 SVGIG (reference sequence). The V gene lost 3 bases and the J gene lost 4 bases, with 15 bases spanning the gap. The CDR3 sequence is 15 residues long. This clonotype was detected many times. Antigen: not known. What was sequenced was blood. This sequence originates from a man between 18 and 35 years old with Graves' hyperthyroidism. The chain recombines TRBV30 with TRBJ2-2, with D perhaps TRBD2 (6 bases). In DNA, the CDR3 is TGTGCCTGGAGAACATGGGGGGAGAGCACCGGGGAGCTGTTTTTT. Protein sequence: CAWRTWGESTGELFF.